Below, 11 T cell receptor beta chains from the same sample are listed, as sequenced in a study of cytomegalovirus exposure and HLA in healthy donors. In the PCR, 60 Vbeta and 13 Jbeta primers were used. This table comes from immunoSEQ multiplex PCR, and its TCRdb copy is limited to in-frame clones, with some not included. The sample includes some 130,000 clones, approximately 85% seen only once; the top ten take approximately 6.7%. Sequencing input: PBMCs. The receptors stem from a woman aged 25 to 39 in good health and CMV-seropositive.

The CDR3 spells CASRNRGPANYGYTF. CDR3 bases: TGTGCCAGCAGGAACAGGGGGCCAGCTAACTATGGCTACACCTTC. The chain joins TRBV7-9 to TRBJ1-2; TRBD1 aligns across 9 bases. The germline V gene encodes CDR1 SEHNR and CDR2 FQNEAQ (reference sequence). CDR3 length: 15 residues. V trimming: 6 bases; J trimming: 0 bases; junction bases outside the gene matches: 5.

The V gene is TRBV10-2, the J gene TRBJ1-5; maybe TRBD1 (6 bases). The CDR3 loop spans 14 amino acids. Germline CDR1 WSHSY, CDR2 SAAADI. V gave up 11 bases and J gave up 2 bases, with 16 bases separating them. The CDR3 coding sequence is TGCGCCCCCTACACAGGGAACGGCAATCAGCCCCAGCATTTT. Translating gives CAPYTGNGNQPQHF.

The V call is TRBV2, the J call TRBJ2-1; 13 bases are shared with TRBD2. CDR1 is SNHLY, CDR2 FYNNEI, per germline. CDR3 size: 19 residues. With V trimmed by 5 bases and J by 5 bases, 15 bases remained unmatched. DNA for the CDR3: TGTGCCAGCAGTATCGCTATCCCCGGACTAGCGGGAGAAGACAATGAGCAGTTCTTC. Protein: CASSIAIPGLAGEDNEQFF.

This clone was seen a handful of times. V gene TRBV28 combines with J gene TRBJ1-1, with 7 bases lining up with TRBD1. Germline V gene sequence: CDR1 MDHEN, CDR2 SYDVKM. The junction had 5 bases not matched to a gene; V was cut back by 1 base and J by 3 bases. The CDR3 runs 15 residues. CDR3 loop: CASSLSTGAYTEAFF. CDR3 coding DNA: TGTGCCAGCAGTTTATCTACAGGGGCGTACACTGAAGCTTTCTTT.

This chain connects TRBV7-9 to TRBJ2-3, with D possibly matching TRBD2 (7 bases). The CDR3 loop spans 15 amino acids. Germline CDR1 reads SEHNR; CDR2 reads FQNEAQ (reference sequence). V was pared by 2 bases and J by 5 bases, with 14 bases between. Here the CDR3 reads CASSLRGGPGDTQYF. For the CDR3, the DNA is TGTGCCAGCAGCTTAAGGGGGGGCCCCGGAGATACGCAGTATTTT.

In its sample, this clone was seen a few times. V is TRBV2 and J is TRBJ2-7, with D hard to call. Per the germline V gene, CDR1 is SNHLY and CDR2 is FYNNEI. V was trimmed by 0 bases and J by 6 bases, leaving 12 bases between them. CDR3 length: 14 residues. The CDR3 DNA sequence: TGTGCCAGCAGTGAAGCGCTTAGGTCAGGCGAGCAGTACTTC. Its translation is CASSEALRSGEQYF.

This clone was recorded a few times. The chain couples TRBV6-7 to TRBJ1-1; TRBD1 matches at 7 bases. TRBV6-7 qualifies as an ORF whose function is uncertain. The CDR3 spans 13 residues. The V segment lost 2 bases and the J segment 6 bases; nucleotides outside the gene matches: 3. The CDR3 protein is CASSYDRDAEAFF. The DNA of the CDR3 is TGTGCCAGCAGTTACGACAGGGACGCTGAAGCTTTCTTT.

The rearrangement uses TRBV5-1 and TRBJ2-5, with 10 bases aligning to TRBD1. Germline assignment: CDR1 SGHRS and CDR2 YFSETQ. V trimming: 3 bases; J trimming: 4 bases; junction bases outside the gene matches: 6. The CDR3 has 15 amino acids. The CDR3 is CASSWGTGAGETQYF. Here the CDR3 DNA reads TGCGCCAGCAGCTGGGGGACAGGGGCCGGAGAGACCCAGTACTTC. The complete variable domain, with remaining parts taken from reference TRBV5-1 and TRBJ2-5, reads KAGVTQTPRYLIKTRGQQVTLSCSPISGHRSVSWYQQTPGQGLQFLFEYFSETQRNKGNFPGRFSGRQFSNSRSEMNVSTLELGDSALYLCASSWGTGAGETQYFGPGTRLLVL.

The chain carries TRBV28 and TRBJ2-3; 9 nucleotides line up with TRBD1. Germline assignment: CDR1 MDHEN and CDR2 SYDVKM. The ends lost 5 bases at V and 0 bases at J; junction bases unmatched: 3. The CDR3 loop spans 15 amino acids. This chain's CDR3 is CASSLGQGSTDTQYF. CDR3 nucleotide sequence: TGTGCCAGCAGTCTAGGACAGGGGAGCACAGATACGCAGTATTTT.

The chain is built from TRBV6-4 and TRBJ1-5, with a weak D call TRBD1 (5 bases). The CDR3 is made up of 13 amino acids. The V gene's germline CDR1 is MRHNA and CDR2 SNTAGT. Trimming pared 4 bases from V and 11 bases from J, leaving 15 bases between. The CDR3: CASSVLGGVTQHF. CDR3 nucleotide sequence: TGTGCCAGCAGTGTCCTTGGAGGGGTTACCCAGCATTTT.

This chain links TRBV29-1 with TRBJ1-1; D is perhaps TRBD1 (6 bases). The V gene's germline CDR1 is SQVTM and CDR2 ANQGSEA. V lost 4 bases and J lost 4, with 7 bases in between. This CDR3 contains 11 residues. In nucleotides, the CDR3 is TGCAGCGTTGGGACAGTCACTGAAGCTTTCTTT. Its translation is CSVGTVTEAFF.